The TCR beta chain described here comes from a study of T cell responses to AZD1222 COVID-19 vaccine. As regards this clone: The antigen is unknown.

Study findings and constraints: Reportedly, close to half of spike-specific TCRs are directed against unmutated variant regions. When two AZD1222 doses had been given, Spike-specific TCR breadth and depth rose.

TCRdb's table, derived via immunoSEQ multiplex PCR, lists solely in-frame clones and lacks some. The sample has 150,000 to 180,000 clones, 70% to 90% seen once. Germline V gives CDR1 SGHTA, CDR2 FQGNSA. The CDR3 contains 15 residues. The J segment lost 4 bases and the V segment lost 5 bases, leaving 4 bases of the junction unmatched. This chain links TRBV7-2 with TRBJ2-1; 11 nucleotides align to TRBD2. Specimen: peripheral blood, collected on day 0 of MenACWY control vaccination. This sequence was found in an adult in good health. The CDR3 loop is CASSTSGGLYNEQFF. The CDR3 DNA is TGTGCCAGCAGCACTAGCGGGGGCCTTTACAATGAGCAGTTCTTC.